The table lists the clone carrying this T cell receptor (beta chain) with many counts. TCRdb analysed the PCR reads with MiXCR anew, one entry per CDR3 protein. This sample has nearly 20,000 distinct CDR3 sequences, with about 20% found just once. The CDR3 contains 14 residues. V was clipped by 3 bases and J by 7 bases, with 13 bases between them. Germline values: CDR1 LGHNA, CDR2 YSLEER. This entry comes from a study of molecular identifiers for immune sequencing clone quantification. The sequence was obtained from a human donor in good health. Some libraries in this study had Jurkat cell RNA spiked in. V gene TRBV4-3 combines with J gene TRBJ1-5; D may be TRBD1 (5 bases). The sample comprised naive CD8+ T cells from blood, with Jurkat cell RNA spiked in. Subset given: FACS-sorted CD8+CD4-CCR7+CD45RA+ naive T cells. The CDR3, as DNA: TGCGCCAGCAGCCAGGGGACCTGGTTCCAGCCCCAGCATTTT. It yields the protein CASSQGTWFQPQHF.